A single sample is the source of the 28 T cell receptor beta chains below, sequenced in a study of CD8 T cells in ankylosing spondylitis. No antigen has been identified for these receptors. Study-level points and caveats: About 8 highly homologous variants made up a TCR beta motif that seemed to typify ankylosing spondylitis blood.

Each CDR3 protein gets one entry after TCRdb re-called the 5' RACE reads with MiXCR. The profile shows under 250,000 distinct CDR3 sequences, 5.5% to 7.5% of them singletons. Input material: blood, either unsorted or a sorted T cell fraction (not recorded which). The receptors come from a male donor with ankylosing spondylitis.

This rearrangement joins TRBV19 to TRBJ2-7; weak D call: TRBD2 (6 bases). The CDR3 covers 14 residues. V lost 3 bases to trimming and J lost 3 bases, with 12 bases between them. From germline, CDR1 is LNHDA and CDR2 SQIVND (reference sequence). As DNA, the CDR3 is TGTGCCAGTAGTATTATACTAGCCCACTACGAGCAGTACTTC. Protein product: CASSIILAHYEQYF.

The V call is TRBV7-9, the J call TRBJ2-7; D gene ambiguous. V lost 5 bases and J lost 4, with 15 bases in between. Germline loops: CDR1 SEHNR, CDR2 FQNEAQ (reference sequence). The length of the CDR3 is 14 residues. The CDR3 DNA sequence: TGTGCCAGCAGCCCCCCGAGCTACAGTTACGAGCAGTACTTC. Its translation is CASSPPSYSYEQYF. Looking up the rest from reference TRBV7-9 and TRBJ2-7 gives the full variable domain: DTGVSQNPRHKITKRGQNVTFRCDPISEHNRLYWYRQTLGQGPEFLTYFQNEAQLEKSRLLSDRFSAERPKGSFSTLEIQRTEQGDSAMYLCASSPPSYSYEQYFGPGTRLTVT.

In its sample, this clonotype was seen a few times. The rearrangement joins TRBV30 to TRBJ2-7; 11 bases line up with TRBD1. V shed 3 bases and J 0 bases; nucleotides not matched to a gene: 4. Germline V gives CDR1 GTSNPN, CDR2 SVGIG (reference sequence). The CDR3 spans 15 residues. The CDR3 protein is CAWRPGQGVSYEQYF. In DNA, the CDR3 is TGTGCCTGGAGGCCGGGACAGGGGGTCTCCTACGAGCAGTACTTC.

This clonotype has at least ten counts. The chain recombines TRBV27 with TRBJ1-5; 7 positions agree with TRBD1. This CDR3 region has 14 residues. V shed 5 bases and J 3 bases; nucleotides not matched to a gene: 4. From germline, CDR1 is MNHEY and CDR2 SMNVEV (reference sequence). The CDR3 bases are TGTGCCAGCAGTCTTACAGGGGCCAATCAGCCCCAGCATTTT. This sequence encodes CASSLTGANQPQHF.

This clonotype occurred many times. V gene TRBV7-3 combines with J gene TRBJ1-6; possibly TRBD1 for D (5 bases). The CDR3 extends over 15 amino acids. V lost 0 bases to trimming and J lost 6 bases, with 9 bases between them. Germline-derived CDR1 and CDR2 are SGHTA and FQGTGA. The CDR3 protein is CASSLTAGGNSPLHF. The CDR3 region has the DNA TGTGCCAGCAGCTTAACGGCGGGGGGTAATTCACCCCTCCACTTT.

The table lists this clonotype with many counts. The rearrangement uses TRBV7-8 and TRBJ2-7, with 7 bases fitting TRBD2. This CDR3 contains 15 residues. J was trimmed by 5 bases and V by 5 bases; bases with no gene match: 12. Germline CDR1 is SGHVS and CDR2 is FQNEAQ. The CDR3 here is CASSPGLVPIDEQYF. As DNA, the CDR3 is TGTGCCAGCAGCCCAGGACTAGTTCCCATAGACGAGCAGTACTTC.

This clonotype was seen ten or more times. V gene TRBV4-1 combines with J gene TRBJ2-1, with D perhaps matching TRBD2 (5 bases). CDR1 and CDR2 from the germline V gene are MGHRA and YSYEKL. V was trimmed by 0 bases and J by 2 bases, leaving 14 bases between them. The CDR3 spans 17 residues. The CDR3 region has the DNA TGCGCCAGCAGCCAAGATAGCAGAGAGGGCGCCTACAATGAGCAGTTCTTC. It translates to CASSQDSREGAYNEQFF.

This clonotype was counted many times. This chain's CDR3 is CASSPEGGESYNEQFF. The CDR3 coding sequence is TGCGCCAGCAGCCCTGAAGGCGGGGAGTCCTACAATGAGCAGTTCTTC. The chain is built from TRBV5-1 and TRBJ2-1; a weak D match, TRBD2 (6 bases). The V gene's germline CDR1 is SGHRS and CDR2 YFSETQ. V lost 4 bases, J lost 1 base, and 15 bases lay in between. The CDR3 spans 16 residues.

This clonotype was counted only a few times. The chain recombines TRBV5-1 with TRBJ1-2, with TRBD1 matching 10 bases. Unmatched junction bases numbered 7, after V lost 0 bases and J lost 2 bases. The CDR3 loop spans 17 amino acids. Per germline, CDR1 SGHRS and CDR2 YFSETQ. DNA of the CDR3: TGCGCCAGCAGCTTGGCGACAGGGGGCGCGGTAAACTATGGCTACACCTTC. It codes for CASSLATGGAVNYGYTF.

The chain has TRBV12-3 or TRBV12-4 and TRBJ1-2; maybe TRBD1 (6 bases). CDR3 length: 16 residues. The V gene lost 5 bases and the J gene lost 2 bases, with 18 bases spanning the gap. The CDR3 region is CASSLGVTGGNYGYTF. For the CDR3, the DNA is TGTGCCAGCAGTCTGGGCGTGACAGGCGGAAACTATGGCTACACCTTC.

This clonotype was counted ten times or more. This chain connects TRBV6-2 or TRBV6-3 to TRBJ2-1; 8 bases agree with TRBD2. Trimming at V came to 2 bases and at J to 7 bases, leaving 10 bases not matched to a gene. The CDR3 extends over 16 amino acids. Germline CDR1 is MNHEY and CDR2 is SVGEGT. DNA for the CDR3: TGTGCCAGCAGTTACCTAGCGGGTCCACCTCTGAATGAGCAGTTCTTC. This encodes CASSYLAGPPLNEQFF.

This clonotype showed up just a few times. The genes are TRBV27 and TRBJ2-3, with a possible D match to TRBD2 (5 bases). This CDR3 contains 14 residues. Germline CDR1 reads MNHEY; CDR2 reads SMNVEV (reference sequence). V was clipped by 5 bases and J by 10 bases, with 19 bases between them. CDR3 protein: CASSLERWTQAQYF. The CDR3 bases are TGTGCCAGCAGTCTAGAAAGATGGACTCAGGCGCAGTATTTT.

This clonotype was picked up many times. This chain joins TRBV10-3 and TRBJ1-6; D gene ambiguous. Germline CDR1 and CDR2: ENHRY and SYGVKD. This CDR3 region has 14 residues. The V gene lost 3 bases and the J gene lost 9 bases, with 12 bases spanning the gap. The CDR3 bases are TGTGCCATCAGTGATGCCTCCTCGGGTTCACCCCTCCACTTT. Its translation: CAISDASSGSPLHF.

There are many counts of this clonotype. The chain is built from TRBV7-9 and TRBJ2-1; no firm D call. Germline V gene lookup returns CDR1 SEHNR and CDR2 FQNEAQ (reference sequence). The V end was cut by 1 base, the J end by 2 bases, with 6 bases between. The CDR3 covers 14 residues. The CDR3, as DNA: TGTGCCAGCAGCTTAGTAGGTCCCTACAATGAGCAGTTCTTC. It translates to CASSLVGPYNEQFF.

Many counts were recorded for this clonotype. This chain links TRBV7-2 with TRBJ2-7; D unclear. Trimming stripped 4 bases from V and 3 bases from J, with 16 bases between. The CDR3 loop spans 15 amino acids. Germline loops: CDR1 SGHTA, CDR2 FQGNSA. The CDR3 DNA sequence: TGTGCCAGCAGCTATCGGACGGTCCCCATCTACGAGCAGTACTTC. Its protein is CASSYRTVPIYEQYF.

The sample holds many counts of this clonotype. The chain joins TRBV29-1 to TRBJ2-3; 7 bases are a match to TRBD2. Germline loops: CDR1 SQVTM, CDR2 ANQGSEA. The CDR3 has 15 amino acids. V gave up 7 bases and J gave up 4 bases; unmatched junction bases: 14. The CDR3 protein is CSGAGERGGPDTQYF. The CDR3 bases are TGCAGCGGTGCTGGAGAGCGGGGTGGACCAGATACGCAGTATTTT.

This clonotype was counted at least ten times. The chain employs TRBV7-8 and TRBJ2-7; no clear D gene. Trimming left V 5 bases short and J 6 bases short, with 11 bases between. The CDR3 is made up of 12 amino acids. Looked up from germline, CDR1 is SGHVS and CDR2 is FQNEAQ. The CDR3 loop is CASSGPGSEQYF. In DNA, the CDR3 is TGTGCCAGCAGCGGACCTGGGTCCGAGCAGTACTTC.

The sample holds a few counts of this clonotype. J is TRBJ2-1 and V is TRBV2; the match to TRBD2 covers 8 bases. V shed 4 bases and J 6 bases; nucleotides not matched to a gene: 11. This CDR3 has 16 amino acids. The V gene's germline CDR1 is SNHLY and CDR2 FYNNEI. CDR3 protein: CASSGPGGASFNEQFF. CDR3 in DNA: TGTGCCAGCAGTGGGCCGGGGGGGGCCTCTTTCAATGAGCAGTTCTTC.

This chain uses TRBV12-3 or TRBV12-4 with TRBJ2-1, with 9 bases that match TRBD1. The CDR3 sequence is 13 residues long. V dropped 6 bases and J dropped 7; count of bases not matched to a gene: 4. The CDR3 DNA sequence: TGTGCCAGCAGGGGGACAGGGTGGAATGAGCAGTTCTTC. Translating it yields CASRGTGWNEQFF.

This rearrangement joins TRBV7-8 to TRBJ2-3; maybe TRBD2 (5 bases). The germline V and J ends were trimmed by 1 base and 4 bases, with 9 bases remaining between them. Per germline, CDR1 SGHVS and CDR2 FQNEAQ. The CDR3 totals 14 residues. This CDR3 is CASSLGVRADTQYF. The CDR3 DNA reads as TGTGCCAGCAGCTTAGGCGTGCGGGCAGATACGCAGTATTTT.

The chain couples TRBV6-5 to TRBJ2-7; D ambiguous. The CDR3 runs 12 residues. The V end was cut by 5 bases, the J end by 5 bases, with 10 bases between. Germline CDR1 and CDR2: MNHEY and SVGAGI. In nucleotides, the CDR3 is TGTGCCAGCAGTCCTCGCTGGGACGAGCAGTACTTC. It encodes CASSPRWDEQYF.

This clonotype was seen a few times. The chain uses TRBV12-3 or TRBV12-4 and TRBJ2-1, with a weak D call TRBD2 (6 bases). The CDR3 is 11 residues long. Between the trimmed V and J ends, which lost 3 bases and 12 bases, there was a span of 9 bases. The CDR3 sequence: CASSLAGLQFF. In nucleotides, the CDR3 is TGTGCCAGCAGTTTGGCGGGACTGCAGTTCTTC.

V is TRBV7-8 and J is TRBJ1-1; D gene uncertain. This CDR3 is built from 13 residues. Germline loops: CDR1 SGHVS, CDR2 FQNEAQ. V dropped 5 bases and J dropped 0 bases, with 7 bases sitting between them. The CDR3 loop is CASSASVNTEAFF. DNA for the CDR3: TGTGCCAGCAGCGCCAGCGTGAACACTGAAGCTTTCTTT.

Ten or more counts support this clonotype. This sequence joins TRBV6-2 or TRBV6-3 and TRBJ2-7; 10 bases agree with TRBD2. Unmatched junction bases numbered 8, after V lost 6 bases and J lost 0 bases. The CDR3 is 16 residues long. Germline assignment: CDR1 MNHEY and CDR2 SVGEGT. CDR3 loop: CASRRRLAGGSYEQYF. The CDR3 DNA reads as TGTGCCAGCAGGCGCCGACTAGCGGGTGGCTCCTACGAGCAGTACTTC.

This clonotype appeared many times. V and J are TRBV7-6 and TRBJ1-1, with a weak D call TRBD1 (5 bases). Trimming shortened V by 8 bases and J by 3 bases, and 13 bases separated the two germline ends. Germline V lookup: CDR1 SGHVS, CDR2 FNYEAQ. CDR3 size: 13 residues. The CDR3 bases are TGTGCCAGCGCCCCGCAGGGTGACACTGAAGCTTTCTTT. This sequence encodes CASAPQGDTEAFF.

This clonotype was seen many times. J is TRBJ1-5 and V is TRBV11-2, with 12 bases identical to TRBD1. CDR3 size: 16 residues. The V gene end was trimmed by 1 base and the J gene end by 5 bases; junction bases not matched to a gene: 3. Looked up from germline, CDR1 is SGHAT and CDR2 is FQNNGV. In DNA form, the CDR3 reads TGTGCCAGCAGCTTAGGGGGGACAGGGGGCTATCAGCCCCAGCATTTT. It translates to CASSLGGTGGYQPQHF.

This clonotype was seen repeatedly, ten times or more. The chain joins TRBV29-1 to TRBJ1-2, with 7 bases fitting TRBD1. V dropped 3 bases and J dropped 7; count of bases not matched to a gene: 8. Germline V gives CDR1 SQVTM, CDR2 ANQGSEA. The CDR3 extends over 13 amino acids. CDR3 DNA sequence: TGCAGCGTTGAGAGGGCAGGGGGGATTGGCTACACCTTC. Amino acid sequence: CSVERAGGIGYTF.

This clonotype was found many times. This CDR3 is CASSSDFSRKETQYF. The CDR3 DNA reads as TGTGCCAGCAGCTCGGACTTCTCCAGGAAAGAGACCCAGTACTTC. The chain recombines TRBV3-1 with TRBJ2-5; tentative D call: TRBD2 (5 bases). Deletions cut 5 bases from V and 3 bases from J, with 16 bases between. Germline CDR1 and CDR2: LGHDT and YNNKEL (reference sequence). The CDR3 contains 15 residues.